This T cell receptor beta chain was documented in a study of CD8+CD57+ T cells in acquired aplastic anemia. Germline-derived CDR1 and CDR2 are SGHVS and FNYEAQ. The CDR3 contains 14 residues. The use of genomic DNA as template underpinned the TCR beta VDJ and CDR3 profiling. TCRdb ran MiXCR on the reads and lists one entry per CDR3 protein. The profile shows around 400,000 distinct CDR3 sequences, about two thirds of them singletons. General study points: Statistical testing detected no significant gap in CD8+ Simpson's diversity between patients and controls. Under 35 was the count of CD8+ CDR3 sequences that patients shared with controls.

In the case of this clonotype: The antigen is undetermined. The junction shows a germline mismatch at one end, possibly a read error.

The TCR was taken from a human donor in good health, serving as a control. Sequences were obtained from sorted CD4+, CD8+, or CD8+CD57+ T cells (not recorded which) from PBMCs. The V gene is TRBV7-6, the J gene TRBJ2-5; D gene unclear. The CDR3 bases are TGTGCCAGCAGCGTACAAGAGACCCAGTACACCGGGCCATTC. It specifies CASSVQETQYTGPF.